A single sample is the source of the 25 T cell receptor beta chains below, sequenced in a study of blood T cells in healthy people across ages. A sample-barcoded 5' primer and a J-beta primer mix were used in a second PCR of roughly 7 to 11 cycles. TCRdb passed the 5' RACE reads through MiXCR, listing each CDR3 protein once. The sample contains about 770,000 distinct CDR3 sequences, under 45% of which appear only once. Sequenced sample: blood. Every receptor here comes from a man between 60 and 75 years old in good health.

V is TRBV5-4 and J is TRBJ2-1; 7 nucleotides match TRBD1. Germline CDR1 and CDR2: SGHNT and YYREEE (reference sequence). The J segment lost 10 bases and the V segment lost 5 bases, leaving 15 bases of the junction unmatched. CDR3 length: 15 residues. The CDR3 loop reads CASRQDRTPEREQFF. DNA for the CDR3: TGTGCCAGCAGACAGGACAGGACGCCCGAAAGGGAGCAGTTCTTC.

This chain joins TRBV5-1 and TRBJ2-7, with TRBD1 identical over 11 bases. The CDR3 totals 14 residues. Germline loops: CDR1 SGHRS, CDR2 YFSETQ. The junction had 6 bases not matched to a gene; V was cut back by 4 bases and J by 6 bases. The CDR3 DNA reads as TGCGCCAGCAGCGTGGACAGGGGGCTCGGCGAGCAGTACTTC. This sequence encodes CASSVDRGLGEQYF.

This sequence joins TRBV7-2 and TRBJ2-7, with D tentatively TRBD1 (5 bases). This CDR3 is 13 amino acids long. With 5 bases removed from V and 7 bases from J, the gap between germline ends came to 15 bases. CDR1 and CDR2 from the germline V gene are SGHTA and FQGNSA. Here the CDR3 reads CASSQSQGGEQYF. DNA for the CDR3: TGTGCCAGCAGCCAAAGTCAGGGTGGTGAGCAGTACTTC.

In its sample, this clonotype was seen a few times. The rearrangement joins TRBV28 to TRBJ1-2; D is uncertain. The CDR3 runs to 12 residues. CDR1 and CDR2 (germline): MDHEN, SYDVKM. Trimming cost V 3 bases and J 7 bases, with 9 bases left between them. CDR3: CASSFSLGGYTF. The DNA for the CDR3 is TGTGCCAGCAGTTTTTCGCTCGGTGGCTACACCTTC.

This clonotype was observed a few times. J is TRBJ1-1 and V is TRBV7-2; the D is unclear. CDR1 and CDR2 from the germline V gene are SGHTA and FQGNSA. The CDR3 is 13 residues long. V lost 5 bases and J lost 2, with 9 bases in between. CDR3 residues: CASSVERNTEAFF. The CDR3 nucleotides read TGTGCCAGCAGCGTAGAAAGAAACACTGAAGCTTTCTTT.

The chain is built from TRBV5-6 and TRBJ2-5, with 10 bases aligning to TRBD1. The CDR3 consists of 15 residues. After removal of 4 bases from V and 11 bases from J, the junction contained 14 bases not matched to a gene. CDR1 SGHDT and CDR2 YYEEEE come from the germline V gene. The CDR3: CASSNRDRGFNEQYF. In DNA form, the CDR3 reads TGTGCCAGCAGCAACCGGGACAGGGGATTCAATGAGCAGTACTTC.

This clonotype was found a few times. The chain is built from TRBV6-2 or TRBV6-3 and TRBJ2-1, with 11 nucleotides matching TRBD2. This CDR3 is built from 14 residues. V was clipped by 3 bases and J by 10 bases; unmatched bases: 5. In germline, CDR1 is MNHEY, CDR2 SVGEGT. The CDR3 DNA reads TGTGCCAGCAGTTATAGCGGGGGGGCCGAGGAGCAGTTCTTC. Its translation: CASSYSGGAEEQFF.

The V and J genes are TRBV7-2 and TRBJ2-7; TRBD2 matches at 7 bases. CDR1 is SGHTA, CDR2 FQGNSA, per germline. The CDR3 has 16 residues. V dropped 5 bases and J dropped 3; count of bases not matched to a gene: 13. The DNA of the CDR3 is TGTGCCAGCAGCCCGAGCTTAACGGGAGGTTACTACGAGCAGTACTTC. It is translated as CASSPSLTGGYYEQYF.

This rearrangement joins TRBV12-3 or TRBV12-4 to TRBJ1-5, with D maybe TRBD1 (5 bases). This CDR3 is built from 16 residues. V was shortened by 4 bases and J by 2 bases, with 15 bases between the two germline ends. The CDR3 coding sequence is TGTGCCAGCAGTTGGTTGGGGCCCTCGGGCAATCAGCCCCAGCATTTT. It translates to CASSWLGPSGNQPQHF.

The chain combines TRBV7-2 with TRBJ2-7; perhaps TRBD2 as D (6 bases). Trimming took 2 bases from V and 3 from J, leaving 8 bases between them. The CDR3 is 13 residues long. CDR1 is SGHTA, CDR2 FQGNSA, per germline. The CDR3: CASSLLRDYEQYF. CDR3 bases: TGTGCCAGCAGCTTATTGCGGGACTACGAGCAGTACTTC.

This clonotype was counted only a few times. The J gene is TRBJ1-6, the V gene TRBV20-1; 7 bases match TRBD1. The germline gives CDR1 DFQATT, CDR2 SNEGSKA (reference sequence). This CDR3 region has 14 residues. Trimming took 5 bases from V and 7 from J; bases not matched to a gene: 8. DNA of the CDR3: TGCAGTGCTCTAGGACAGGCGCTCAATTCACCCCTCCACTTT. Protein sequence: CSALGQALNSPLHF.

With regard to this clonotype: The junction does not match germline at one end; this may be a read error. CDR3 in amino acids: CASSGATGDDLYQQYF. The CDR3 DNA follows: TGTGCCAGCAGTGGGGCGACAGGGGACGATCTCTACCAGCAGTACTTC. The V gene is TRBV25-1, the J gene TRBJ2-7; 8 bases line up with TRBD1. CDR1 is MGHDK and CDR2 is SYGVNS in the germline V gene. The CDR3 is made up of 16 amino acids.

In this sample, this clonotype turned up many times. The chain has TRBV7-2 and TRBJ2-7, with D perhaps assigned TRBD1 or TRBD2 (5 bases each). The CDR3 contains 15 residues. Per the germline V gene, CDR1 is SGHTA and CDR2 is FQGNSA. V lost 1 base and J lost 1, with 11 bases in between. CDR3: CASSLGWGNSYEQYF. In DNA, the CDR3 is TGTGCCAGCAGCTTAGGGTGGGGGAATTCCTACGAGCAGTACTTC.

This clonotype occurred a few times. V gene TRBV3-1 combines with J gene TRBJ2-7, with D uncertain. The CDR3 consists of 13 residues. Germline lookup yields CDR1 LGHDT and CDR2 YNNKEL (reference sequence). V gave up 1 base and J gave up 6 bases, with 10 bases separating them. CDR3 amino acids: CASSQGLGTEQYF. The CDR3 nucleotides read TGTGCCAGCAGCCAAGGTCTGGGAACCGAGCAGTACTTC.

The sample holds a few counts of this clonotype. This sequence joins TRBV6-5 and TRBJ2-3, with D unresolved. The CDR3 is 10 amino acids. CDR1 is MNHEY and CDR2 is SVGAGI in the germline V gene. V lost 9 bases, J lost 10 bases, and 11 bases lay in between. The chain's CDR3 is CASGRYSQYF. The CDR3 nucleotides are TGTGCCAGTGGACGTTATTCGCAGTATTTT.

In its sample, this clonotype was seen many times. The chain couples TRBV18 to TRBJ2-1; 8 bases align to TRBD1. Germline values: CDR1 KGHSH, CDR2 LQKENI. This CDR3 contains 16 residues. V lost 6 bases to trimming and J lost 0 bases; unmatched junction nucleotides: 7. Written as DNA, the CDR3 is TGTGCCAGCTCCCGATCAGGGGGCAACTCCTACAATGAGCAGTTCTTC. This sequence encodes CASSRSGGNSYNEQFF.

This clonotype was seen just once. The genes are TRBV7-2 and TRBJ2-5; TRBD2 agrees at 11 bases. V shed 3 bases, J shed 11 bases, and the junction held 11 bases outside the gene matches. The V gene's germline CDR1 is SGHTA and CDR2 FQGNSA. The CDR3 is made up of 15 amino acids. The CDR3: CASSLTSGAPNEQYF. CDR3 sequence (DNA): TGTGCCAGCAGCTTGACTAGCGGGGCCCCAAATGAGCAGTACTTC.

The chain is built from TRBV7-2 and TRBJ2-1, with 9 nucleotides matching TRBD2. In germline, CDR1 is SGHTA, CDR2 FQGNSA. The CDR3 extends over 16 amino acids. V was pared by 1 base and J by 9 bases, with 10 bases of the junction left unmatched. CDR3 nucleotides: TGTGCCAGCAGCTTAGGGTCGGCGGGGGGGCGGGGTGAGCAGTTCTTC. Translating it yields CASSLGSAGGRGEQFF. Full variable domain (outside the CDR3, taken from reference TRBV7-2 and TRBJ2-1): GAGVSQSPSNKVTEKGKDVELRCDPISGHTALYWYRQSLGQGLEFLIYFQGNSAPDKSGLPSDRFSAERTGGSVSTLTIQRTQQEDSAVYLCASSLGSAGGRGEQFFGPGTRLTVL.

The V gene is TRBV2, the J gene TRBJ2-1, with D unclear. The CDR3 is 13 amino acids. The V and J ends lost 4 bases and 4 bases respectively, with 8 bases between them. CDR1 is SNHLY, CDR2 FYNNEI, per germline. The CDR3 reads CASSVKPYNEQFF. As DNA, the CDR3 is TGTGCCAGCAGTGTGAAACCATACAATGAGCAGTTCTTC.

The chain links TRBV20-1 to TRBJ1-1; D uncertain. CDR3 length: 14 residues. The V end was cut by 2 bases, the J end by 0 bases, with 10 bases between. Germline V lookup: CDR1 DFQATT, CDR2 SNEGSKA (reference sequence). CDR3: CSARRPHLNTEAFF. DNA of the CDR3: TGCAGTGCTAGACGCCCACATCTGAACACTGAAGCTTTCTTT.

This clonotype came up a few times. This chain links TRBV12-3 or TRBV12-4 with TRBJ1-2; TRBD1 matches at 10 bases. After removal of 3 bases from V and 4 bases from J, the junction contained 5 bases not matched to a gene. The CDR3 is 15 residues long. Written as DNA, the CDR3 is TGTGCCAGCAGTTTTCGGACAGGGGGGACCTATGGCTACACCTTC. This gives the protein CASSFRTGGTYGYTF.

The chain combines TRBV6-6 with TRBJ2-5; 12 nucleotides align to TRBD2. Trimming cost V 4 bases and J 2 bases; bases outside gene matches: 5. This CDR3 spans 16 amino acids. Germline V gene lookup returns CDR1 MNHNY and CDR2 SVGAGI (reference sequence). The CDR3 bases are TGTGCCAGCAGTTGGGAGCTAGCGGGGGGGCAAGAGACCCAGTACTTC. Its translation is CASSWELAGGQETQYF.

The V call is TRBV24-1, the J call TRBJ2-5; the D call may be TRBD1 or TRBD2 (6 bases each). Trimming cost V 9 bases and J 4 bases, with 11 bases left between them. The germline gives CDR1 KGHDR, CDR2 SFDVKD. CDR3 length equals 12 residues. The CDR3, as DNA: TGTGCCACCGAAGAGGGGGGAGAGACCCAGTACTTC. Translated, it gives CATEEGGETQYF.

This clonotype has a handful of counts. The rearrangement uses TRBV7-2 and TRBJ2-7; 9 nucleotides match TRBD2. Looked up from germline, CDR1 is SGHTA and CDR2 is FQGNSA. The ends lost 2 bases at V and 3 bases at J; junction bases unmatched: 11. This CDR3 region has 17 residues. The DNA of the CDR3 is TGTGCCAGCAGCTTAAAGTCTCGAGCGGGGGGAAACTACGAGCAGTACTTC. Translating it yields CASSLKSRAGGNYEQYF. The full variable domain, its missing parts supplied by reference TRBV7-2 and TRBJ2-7, is GAGVSQSPSNKVTEKGKDVELRCDPISGHTALYWYRQSLGQGLEFLIYFQGNSAPDKSGLPSDRFSAERTGGSVSTLTIQRTQQEDSAVYLCASSLKSRAGGNYEQYFGPGTRLTVT.

A word on this clonotype: Compared with germline, one end of the junction differs, possibly owing to a read error. The rearrangement uses TRBV10-3 and TRBJ2-3; 14 nucleotides agree with TRBD2. The CDR3 covers 17 residues. Germline V lookup: CDR1 ENHRY, CDR2 SYGVKD. The CDR3 DNA is TGTGCCATCGGTGACTCCGGACTAGCGGGGGGTCGAGTTACGCAGTATTTT. Its protein is CAIGDSGLAGGRVTQYF.